This T cell receptor (beta chain) was profiled in a study of spatial heterogeneity in lung cancer. The study, taken as a whole, reports: Nonsynonymous mutation counts, ubiquitous and regional, were tracked by the respective counts of ubiquitous and regional expanded TCRs. For expanded intratumoral alpha and beta TCRs, counts tracked tumor mutation counts.

Time point noted: sample taken at primary tumor resection. Whole RNA obtained from tumor, nontumor lung or frozen PBMC underwent sequencing without sorting. This clonotype was picked up a small number of times. Its antigen is currently unknown. TCR cDNA molecules were tagged individually, and each one carried a unique molecular identifier. TCRdb processed the 5' RACE reads anew with MiXCR; each CDR3 protein has one entry. The sample yields about 12,000 distinct CDR3 sequences, about 6.8% seen once. This clonotype was obtained from a female donor with early-stage non-small cell lung cancer. Sequenced material: lung tumor tissue, taken at surgery.

The CDR3 sequence: CASSQGTTSGRMQYF. As DNA, the CDR3 is TGTGCCAGCAGCCAAGGAACGACTAGCGGGAGGATGCAGTACTTC. The V and J genes are TRBV3-1 and TRBJ2-7, with 13 bases lining up with TRBD2. The length of the CDR3 is 15 residues. V shed 1 base, J shed 9 bases, and the junction held 6 bases outside the gene matches. CDR1 and CDR2 (germline): LGHDT, YNNKEL (reference sequence).